A selection of T cell receptor beta chains follows, all from one sample in a study of OX40 agonist ivuxolimab in advanced cancers. Method: immunoSEQ multiplex PCR; TCRdb's copy keeps in-frame clones and lacks some. The repertoire holds approximately 65,000 clones, with 92% as singletons. Material: CD4+ or CD8+ T cells sorted from blood, obtained in a trial of the OX40 agonist ivuxolimab. These TCRs come from an adult with an advanced solid tumor such as melanoma, head and neck, liver or kidney cancer. The CDR3 runs from the conserved cysteine through the conserved F or W. The D gene is left open where the match is weak. Not all rows give a size; the values are once, few, many and, for expanded clones, a class.

cdr3_aa cdr3_nt d_call v_call cdr3_length clone_size j_call
CASSQWGGQETQYF TGTGCCAGCAGCCAGTGGGGGGGACAAGAGACCCAGTACTTC TRBD2 TRBV6-1 14 NA TRBJ2-5
CAWKRGQGARNTEAFF TGTGCCTGGAAGCGCGGGCAGGGGGCCCGGAACACTGAAGCTTTCTTT TRBD1 TRBV30 16 NA TRBJ1-1
CASSRETGLADTQYF TGTGCCAGCAGCCGCGAGACAGGACTAGCAGATACGCAGTATTTT NA TRBV5-5 15 NA TRBJ2-3
CASYRDGYNEQFF TGTGCCAGCTACCGGGACGGCTACAATGAGCAGTTCTTC NA TRBV18 13 few TRBJ2-1
CASRKDSYEQYF TGTGCCAGCAGAAAGGACAGCTACGAGCAGTACTTC NA TRBV2 12 NA TRBJ2-7
CASSLRDRSGNTIYF TGTGCCAGCAGCTTGCGGGACCGATCTGGAAACACCATATATTTT NA TRBV5-5 15 NA TRBJ1-3
CASSSTGNYGYTF TGTGCCAGCAGTTCTACAGGGAATTATGGCTACACCTTC NA TRBV27 13 NA TRBJ1-2
CASSSGGQGRGEQYF TGTGCCAGCAGTTCAGGGGGACAGGGGAGGGGTGAGCAGTACTTC TRBD1 TRBV27 15 NA TRBJ2-7
CASSSQRETQYF TGTGCCAGCAGTTCCCAAAGGGAGACCCAGTACTTC NA TRBV28 12 NA TRBJ2-5
CASRGRGGKAETQYF TGTGCCAGCAGGGGTAGGGGGGGCAAAGCAGAGACCCAGTACTTC NA TRBV7-2 15 NA TRBJ2-5
CASSPPAGIYYEQYF TGTGCCAGCTCACCACCGGCTGGGATCTACTACGAGCAGTACTTC NA TRBV18 15 NA TRBJ2-7
CASSEGRGGTEQFF TGTGCCAGCAGTGAAGGGCGGGGGGGCACTGAGCAGTTCTTC TRBD2 TRBV2 14 NA TRBJ2-1
CAWASMNTEAFF TGTGCCTGGGCCAGCATGAACACTGAAGCTTTCTTT NA TRBV30 12 NA TRBJ1-1
CASSYPGGYEQYF TGTGCCAGCAGTTACCCCGGCGGGTACGAGCAGTACTTC NA TRBV6-5 13 NA TRBJ2-7
CATLLRARNQPQHF TGCGCCACCTTACTCCGAGCTCGTAATCAGCCCCAGCATTTT NA TRBV4-1 14 few TRBJ1-5
CASSGRTGLAFF TGTGCCAGCAGCGGTCGGACAGGGTTGGCTTTCTTT TRBD1 TRBV9 12 NA TRBJ1-1
CASSAPDRGPYEQYF TGTGCCAGCAGCGCCCCGGACAGGGGGCCCTACGAGCAGTACTTC TRBD1 TRBV9 15 NA TRBJ2-7
CASSSASGGTGNEQFF TGTGCCAGCAGTTCGGCTAGCGGGGGGACCGGCAATGAGCAGTTCTTC TRBD2 TRBV6-5 16 NA TRBJ2-1
CASRRQSSGANVLTF TGTGCCAGCAGGCGACAGAGCTCTGGGGCCAACGTCCTGACTTTC NA TRBV2 15 NA TRBJ2-6
CASSPLGDYSGNTIYF TGTGCCAGCTCACCGCTCGGGGACTACTCTGGAAACACCATATATTTT NA TRBV18 16 NA TRBJ1-3
CASGDGQVIISGYTF TGTGCCTCAGGGGACGGGCAGGTTATTATTTCTGGCTACACCTTC NA TRBV30 15 NA TRBJ1-2
CASSPPGNYNSPLHF TGTGCCAGCAGCCCCCCAGGGAATTATAATTCACCCCTCCACTTT NA TRBV9 15 NA TRBJ1-6
CASSQRPAQYF TGCGCCAGCAGTCAGCGCCCGGCCCAGTACTTC NA TRBV23-1 11 NA TRBJ2-5
CAPGRPEAFF TGTGCTCCAGGGAGGCCTGAAGCTTTCTTT NA TRBV7-5 10 NA TRBJ1-1
CASASGATQYF TGTGCCAGCGCTAGCGGGGCTACGCAGTATTTT TRBD2 TRBV2 11 once TRBJ2-3
CASSERTGGSSYNSPLHF TGTGCCAGCAGCGAAAGGACAGGCGGGAGCTCCTATAATTCACCCCTCCACTTT TRBD1 TRBV11-1 18 NA TRBJ1-6
CASGLVRGASGRVKRAKNIQYF TGTGCTAGTGGTTTGGTCCGGGGGGCTAGCGGGAGAGTAAAAAGGGCCAAAAACATTCAGTACTTC TRBD2 TRBV12-5 22 once TRBJ2-4
CASSRDRGFGYTF TGTGCCAGCAGTAGGGACAGGGGATTCGGCTACACCTTC TRBD1 TRBV6-5 13 NA TRBJ1-2
CASSSRTSAGANVLTF TGTGCCAGCAGCTCGAGGACTAGCGCTGGGGCCAACGTCCTGACTTTC TRBD2 TRBV7-6 16 once TRBJ2-6
CAWSGSSNQPQHF TGTGCCTGGAGTGGAAGTAGCAATCAGCCCCAGCATTTT NA TRBV30 13 NA TRBJ1-5
CASSKGEGIHEQYF TGTGCCAGCAGCAAAGGGGAGGGAATCCACGAGCAGTACTTC NA TRBV21-1 14 few TRBJ2-7
CASSPPQGPQETQYF TGTGCCAGCAGCCCCCCCCAGGGCCCCCAAGAGACCCAGTACTTC NA TRBV5-6 15 NA TRBJ2-5
CASSQDGQGGPYYEQYF TGTGCCAGCAGCCAAGATGGGCAGGGGGGACCCTATTACGAGCAGTACTTC NA TRBV14 17 NA TRBJ2-7
CASSARTGVQADTQYF TGTGCCAGCAGCGCCCGGACAGGGGTTCAGGCAGATACGCAGTATTTT TRBD1 TRBV5-4 16 NA TRBJ2-3
CASSLTRHHQPQHF TGTGCCAGCAGCTTGACCAGACACCATCAGCCCCAGCATTTT NA TRBV5-6 14 NA TRBJ1-5
CASSVAVQGHTEAFF TGTGCCAGCAGCGTAGCGGTCCAGGGCCACACTGAAGCTTTCTTT NA TRBV9 15 NA TRBJ1-1
CAIRTGIGETQYF TGTGCCATCAGGACAGGGATTGGGGAGACCCAGTACTTC TRBD1 TRBV10-3 13 NA TRBJ2-5
CASSLRQTSGANVLTF TGCGCCAGCAGCCTAAGACAGACCTCTGGGGCCAACGTCCTGACTTTC NA TRBV5-1 16 NA TRBJ2-6
CASSESRARGYTF TGCGCCAGCAGTGAGTCGAGGGCTCGAGGCTACACCTTC NA TRBV10-1 13 NA TRBJ1-2
CASSLRQAQETQYF TGTGCCAGCAGCCTCCGACAGGCTCAAGAGACCCAGTACTTC NA TRBV7-9 14 NA TRBJ2-5
CASSLQILGQGGFEQYF TGCGCCAGCAGCTTGCAAATATTAGGCCAGGGAGGTTTCGAGCAGTACTTC NA TRBV5-1 17 NA TRBJ2-7
CASSGDSGVTPYGYTF TGCGCCAGCAGTGGGGACTCAGGGGTCACCCCCTATGGCTACACCTTC NA TRBV10-1 16 NA TRBJ1-2
CASSLGTGNTGELFF TGTGCCAGCAGCCTCGGGACAGGGAACACCGGGGAGCTGTTTTTT TRBD1 TRBV7-3 15 NA TRBJ2-2
CASCLYSNQPQHF TGTGCCAGCTGCCTATATAGCAATCAGCCCCAGCATTTT NA TRBV7-2 13 NA TRBJ1-5
CASSRGVAGGSYEQYF TGTGCCAGCAGTCGCGGGGTAGCGGGAGGGTCCTACGAGCAGTACTTC TRBD2 TRBV27 16 NA TRBJ2-7